This T cell receptor beta chain was found in a study of OX40 agonist ivuxolimab in advanced cancers. Study as a whole: Three individuals attained partial responses, comprising one hepatocellular carcinoma case and two cutaneous melanoma cases. Whole-study results and caveats: People who partly responded at 0.1-3.0 mg/kg had some of the least clonal expansion seen. More expanded clones were seen, on average, in CD8+ T cells than in CD4+.

CDR1 and CDR2 from the germline V gene are KGHSH and LQKENI. The CDR3 has 14 amino acids. V was pared by 6 bases and J by 5 bases, with 14 bases between. Data came from immunoSEQ multiplex PCR; TCRdb stores just in-frame clones and leaves some out. This table holds about 77,000 clones, 80% to 90% found once. This clone appeared once. The antigen remains unidentified. V gene TRBV18 combines with J gene TRBJ1-5, with D unresolved. The sequencing used CD4+ or CD8+ T cells sorted from blood, collected in a trial of the OX40 agonist ivuxolimab. The TCR was taken from an adult with an advanced solid tumor such as melanoma, head and neck, liver or kidney cancer. Here the CDR3 reads CASSPSGEHQPQHF. Written as DNA, the CDR3 is TGTGCCAGCTCCCCTTCCGGGGAGCATCAGCCCCAGCATTTT.